This T cell receptor (beta chain) was identified during a study of metastatic and nonmetastatic thyroid tumors. Study-wide background: Repertoire comparison spanned blood and tumor or nodule tissue of malignant and benign thyroid patients. Points from the study as a whole: Within blood and tumor, benign nodules reportedly had significantly lower TCR beta diversity than malignant thyroid tumors did.

In the original processing: CDR3 was compared across clinicopathological groups, and the resulting differences were used to build a distant-metastasis classifier for papillary thyroid cancer. TCRdb re-analyzed the PCR reads through MiXCR. What appears here as the V and J calls and clone size reflects TCRdb's work, not the paper's. The sample shows fewer than 35,000 clones, approximately 11% of them seen only once. The sample holds many counts of this clone. The target antigen is unknown. Before thyroid surgery, none of the patients had received any treatment. V was cut by 4 bases and J by 7 bases, with 18 bases left in between. The CDR3 loop spans 15 amino acids. Germline CDR1 is KGHSH and CDR2 is LQKENI.

The sequence came from a female donor with papillary thyroid cancer or a benign thyroid nodule (not recorded which). Some clones in this sample may be carry-over from other donors' samples. V is TRBV18 and J is TRBJ2-3, with D perhaps given as TRBD1 or TRBD2 (5 bases each). The sequenced sample was blood. DNA for the CDR3: TGTGCCAGCTCACTTCGTGGACACGGGGATTATACGCAGTATTTT. Translated: CASSLRGHGDYTQYF.